A selection of T cell receptor beta chains follows, all from one sample in a study of blood T cell repertoires in COVID-19. Method: immunoSEQ multiplex PCR; TCRdb's copy keeps in-frame clones and lacks some. This table holds about 87,000 clones, around 75% found once. Sequencing was carried out using peripheral blood. The receptors stem from a woman aged 50 to 60 with acute or convalescent COVID-19. CDR3s include the opening cysteine and the closing phenylalanine or tryptophan. The order of the fields is V gene, clone size, J gene, CDR3 length, CDR3 protein. A row's size may be missing; if present it is once, few, many or a size class.

>TRBV6-5|.|TRBJ1-6|16
CASSYYGDRDNSPLHF
>TRBV9|.|TRBJ2-5|16
CASSVGSLAGEETQYF
>TRBV6-5|.|TRBJ2-3|12
CASSDSGDTQYF
>TRBV5-1|once|TRBJ1-2|14
CASSLWGGDYGYTF
>TRBV5-1|.|TRBJ1-5|13
CASSLDPGQPQHF
>TRBV6-6|.|TRBJ1-2|12
CASSYQRSGYTF
>TRBV15|few|TRBJ1-2|14
CATTSGQLNYGYTF
>TRBV9|.|TRBJ1-2|16
CASSVGMGGGNYGYTF
>TRBV29-1|few|TRBJ2-7|11
CSVASGYEQYF
>TRBV3-1/TRBV3-2|.|TRBJ2-3|13
CASSPPSTDTQYF
>TRBV27|.|TRBJ1-5|13
CASSLGGGQPQHF
>TRBV28|.|TRBJ2-7|15
CASSLGGQLIYEQYF
>TRBV2|few|TRBJ2-7|15
CASSEGAGSSYEQYF
>TRBV3-1/TRBV3-2|.|TRBJ2-1|15
CASSQTSGGSNEQFF
>TRBV28|few|TRBJ1-2|14
CASSPIQGNYGYTF
>TRBV2|.|TRBJ1-5|14
CASSGQYSNQPQHF
>TRBV29-1|few|TRBJ2-2|16
CSVRPVSGGNTGELFF
>TRBV13|.|TRBJ2-5|14
CASSLATAQETQYF
>TRBV2|once|TRBJ2-5|11
CASGYRETQYF
>TRBV5-5|.|TRBJ1-2|16
CASSPDARGSLDGYTF
>TRBV28|.|TRBJ2-7|14
CASSQRSATYEQYF
>TRBV28|.|TRBJ1-4|16
CASSFYRQARGEKLFF
>TRBV7-2|.|TRBJ1-6|14
CASNRRGLNSPLHF
>TRBV7-2|.|TRBJ1-5|14
CASRLGAVNQPQHF
>TRBV2|.|TRBJ1-2|15
CASSGNRGPNYGYTF
>TRBV7-9|.|TRBJ1-2|13
CASSSTGTGNYTF
>TRBV7-2|once|TRBJ1-6|19
CASSSEQGRLRSYNSPLHF
>TRBV19|.|TRBJ1-1|16
CASRLLRGGMNTEAFF
>TRBV2|.|TRBJ2-2|14
CASSAGSDTGELFF
>TRBV7-8|.|TRBJ1-6|14
CASSLPNKNSPLHF
>TRBV6-6|.|TRBJ2-3|14
CATDFSGGADTQYF
>TRBV6-1|.|TRBJ1-2|12
CASSEGQGGYTF
>TRBV11-2|.|TRBJ2-7|14
CASSSTGGRYEQYF
>TRBV7-9|.|TRBJ1-1|14
CASRRQANRGEAFF
>TRBV2|.|TRBJ1-1|15
CASRPRQGAGTEAFF
>TRBV4-2|.|TRBJ2-3|15
CASSQGKTSTYTQYF
>TRBV11-2|.|TRBJ2-5|14
CASSLGTVKETQYF
>TRBV6-4|.|TRBJ2-7|14
CASSKGGVAYEQYF
>TRBV9|.|TRBJ1-2|15
CASSVEPDSNYGYTF
>TRBV14|.|TRBJ2-7|14
CASSSQRGGYEQYF
>TRBV6-1|few|TRBJ2-5|13
CASSEVGGETQYF
>TRBV19|.|TRBJ1-2|16
CASTFSGTGDNYGYTF
>TRBV4-2|.|TRBJ1-1|15
CASSRSMQGANEAFF
>TRBV4-1|.|TRBJ1-1|12
CASSQDRLEAFF
>TRBV29-1|.|TRBJ2-5|15
CSVGLGTSVKGTQYF
>TRBV15|.|TRBJ2-7|14
CATSWDRGPYEQYF
>TRBV6-5|.|TRBJ1-5|16
CASSYWGRGSNQPQHF
>TRBV27|.|TRBJ1-1|18
CASLLRVPGQGVNTEAFF
>TRBV19|.|TRBJ2-1|18
CASSRSSGGWSSYNEQFF
>TRBV4-1|few|TRBJ2-2|15
CASSLSTGTAGELFF
>TRBV28|.|TRBJ2-7|17
CASSPMAPGQPSYEQYF
>TRBV30|.|TRBJ1-6|13
CAWRDRYNSPLHF
>TRBV19|.|TRBJ2-7|15
CASSMNVDRVYEQYF
>TRBV14|.|TRBJ2-7|14
CASSQDLAVYEQYF
>TRBV6-5|once|TRBJ1-3|15
CASKRDFATGNTIYF
>TRBV7-9|.|TRBJ2-2|16
CASSLDGGWVTGELFF
>TRBV3-1/TRBV3-2|.|TRBJ2-3|19
CASSQDAVAGGRSTDTQYF
>TRBV6-6|.|TRBJ1-6|13
CASSLDRSSPLHF
>TRBV29-1|.|TRBJ1-4|13
CSVGGQGGEKLFF